This T cell receptor (beta chain) appears in the sequencing data of a study of long-term antiretroviral therapy in people with HIV (dated by TCRdb to the early 2020s). About the study as a whole: The earliest samples were collected roughly a decade before the 2015 WHO recommendation for immediate ART, at a time when ART was usually postponed until CD4 counts fell. A total of some 210 cryopreserved PBMC samples were contributed to the cohort by 30 adults with confirmed HIV infection, with samples collected serially over a mean of about 6 years (range 1-12). A retrospective serial study tested whether ART initiation and durable HIV suppression were associated with changes in peripheral blood TRB repertoire composition and diversity. About 40% of the 30 participants with HIV were female. Test extractions of a monoclonal T-cell line alongside fewer than 40 polyclonal samples showed no cross-contamination during QIAcube processing. Broader findings and caveats from the paper: Because cell numbers in pre-ART samples were limited, unsorted PBMC were profiled instead of sorted CD4+ and CD8+ T cells. ART initiation was associated with a significant increase in TRB diversity, but diversity stayed significantly below transplant donor controls even after long-term ART. Narrower CDR3 length ranges were observed in HIV repertoires than in controls, and an antigen-experienced repertoire with only a slight naive shift after ART was suggested by the network structure. Expanded TRB clones identified before ART initiation dominated the repertoire at all time points, although this dominance fluctuated and declined in many PLHIV after ART. The samples were dated from about 2004 to 2017, and the ART regimens that were used may be less effective than current ART regimens. No data were available on ART adherence, viral resistance or therapy changes, limiting inferences about post-ART repertoire changes. Owing to limited PBMC availability, only the TCR beta chain was sequenced, without alpha chain pairing.

With respect to this clone: Its antigen is still unknown. No much larger clone exists at a distance of one base, and base qualities are not known.

To be included, a participant needed at least one PBMC sample from before ART initiation plus at least two post-ART samples. Every participant with HIV received treatment in the United States of America. Before DNA extraction, cryopreserved samples of roughly 0.9-11 million PBMC were thawed and washed. At the time of the earliest PBMC sample for each participant with HIV, ages ranged from about 20 to 54 years. Each participant contributed PBMC samples from 1-4 timepoints before ART initiation and 2-8 timepoints after ART initiation, with a median of 7 samples. For every participant, serial HIV viral load, CD4+ T-cell count, ART history and demographic data were obtained. Genomic DNA was extracted from unsorted PBMC with a Qiagen kit on a QIAcube, with processing performed in batches of 12 samples. Per the germline V gene, SGHTA is the CDR1 and FQGNSA is the CDR2. From the cysteine up to the phenylalanine, the CDR3 has a length of 14 residues. Only the CDR3 part of the read is kept: 42 bases, read in frame from the first base. V lost 1 base and J lost 8 bases; the stretch between them is 12 bases long.

The immunoSEQ hsTCRB v3.0 assay was used at survey level resolution to sequence the TRB variable region. The target sequencing depth for TRB was about 40,000-55,000 T-cell genomes per sample. TRB libraries were pooled and sequenced on an Illumina MiSeq using a v3 150-cycle kit. The source study handled its data this way. Repertoire analysis ran in R within a reproducible Nextflow workflow covering QC, data transformation and analysis. Custom analyses were implemented in LymphoSeq2, an R package for AIRR-Seq data exploration. A handful of samples yielding fewer than 5000 total TRB sequences were excluded, leaving around 200 analyzed HIV repertoires. Among the approximately 200 retained HIV repertoires, 55 to 65 were collected before ART initiation and 129 were collected after ART initiation. Repertoires were downsampled to 5000 TRB nucleotide sequences, and summary statistics were averaged over 100 downsampling iterations. TRB sequences were retained for analysis only if CDR3 regions of at least seven amino acids were present. A Shannon entropy-derived clonality score and the Gini coefficient were used to measure diversity. In repertoire networks, the top 5000 CDR3 amino acid sequences were linked whenever an edit distance of one separated two sequences. Antigen specificity groups and MHC restriction were predicted for TRB CDR3 amino acid sequences with GLIPH2. To flag known CMV, EBV, HIV or tissue antigen associations, CDR3 amino acid sequences were matched against VDJdb and McPAS-TCR. Pre-ART, post-ART and control groups were compared with Wilcoxon signed-rank tests and Holm-Bonferroni correction. Not all clones reach the TCRdb copy of this immuneACCESS table, which keeps in-frame sequences only. Checked studies attribute under half of the gap to unresolved V genes and leave the rest unexplained. V, J and clone size are taken as reported in that table, and D and trimming were inferred from the DNA itself. Within this sample are 25,000 to 35,000 clones, with more than 85% of them counted one time only. Of the sample, about 3.4% is held by the ten largest clones.

The sample here was unsorted PBMCs, taken 5.3 years after starting antiretroviral therapy. The rearranged segments are TRBV7-2 and TRBJ1-3, with the D gene not confidently named. The TCR comes from a man aged 50 to 59 with HIV. The CDR3 region reads CASSLVRTGDTIYF. The DNA sequence is given as TGTGCCAGCAGCTTAGTCCGAACGGGAGACACCATATATTTT.